The sequence of this T cell receptor beta chain was determined in a study of blood T cell repertoires in COVID-19. CDR3 length: 14 residues. Trimming removed 1 base at V and 0 bases at J, with 3 bases between. CDR1 is MGHRA, CDR2 YSYEKL, per germline. Method: immunoSEQ multiplex PCR; TCRdb's copy keeps in-frame clones and lacks some. The sample has about 300,000 clones, roughly 86% seen once. This TCR was sampled from a woman aged 18-29 years who had recovered from COVID-19. Sequenced: PBMCs or T cells enriched from blood (not recorded which). This chain joins TRBV4-1 and TRBJ2-2; no firm D call. The CDR3 DNA reads as TGCGCCAGCAGCCAAGTAGCGAACACCGGGGAGCTGTTTTTT. This codes for CASSQVANTGELFF.